Listed below are T cell receptor beta chains from one sample, sequenced in a study of blood T cell repertoires in COVID-19. Profiling relied on immunoSEQ multiplex PCR, and the TCRdb table lists in-frame clones only, not all of them. Among more than 70,000 clones listed, 86% were seen once. Sequencing was performed on peripheral blood. These receptors were obtained from a woman over 75 with acute or convalescent COVID-19. CDR3s include the opening cysteine and the closing phenylalanine or tryptophan. D genes are given only for firm matches. A row's size may be missing; if present it is once, few, many or a size class.

clone_size: .
d_call: .
v_call: TRBV5-4
j_call: TRBJ2-2
cdr3_aa: CASSAGGGYTGELFF
cdr3_nt: TGTGCCAGCAGCGCGGGTGGGGGGTACACCGGGGAGCTGTTTTTT

clone_size: .
d_call: TRBD2
v_call: TRBV4-2
j_call: TRBJ2-1
cdr3_aa: CASSPTSGGGNEQFF
cdr3_nt: TGTGCCAGCAGCCCCACTAGCGGGGGTGGCAATGAGCAGTTCTTC

clone_size: .
d_call: TRBD2
v_call: TRBV18
j_call: TRBJ2-1
cdr3_aa: CASSPPGLAGSNEQFF
cdr3_nt: TGTGCCAGCTCACCTCCGGGACTAGCGGGGTCCAATGAGCAGTTCTTC

clone_size: .
d_call: TRBD2
v_call: TRBV3-1/TRBV3-2
j_call: TRBJ2-3
cdr3_aa: CASSQDRRGSQYF
cdr3_nt: TGTGCCAGCAGCCAAGATAGGCGGGGGTCGCAGTATTTT

clone_size: .
d_call: .
v_call: TRBV18
j_call: TRBJ2-7
cdr3_aa: CASSPRFGTPDSYEQYF
cdr3_nt: TGTGCCAGCTCACCACGATTCGGGACACCCGACTCCTACGAGCAGTACTTC

clone_size: many
d_call: .
v_call: TRBV14
j_call: TRBJ2-7
cdr3_aa: CASSQVVGSEQYF
cdr3_nt: TGTGCCAGCAGCCAAGTCGTCGGGAGCGAGCAGTACTTC

clone_size: .
d_call: .
v_call: TRBV11-3
j_call: TRBJ1-1
cdr3_aa: CASSKQGNTEAFF
cdr3_nt: TGTGCCAGCAGCAAACAGGGAAACACTGAAGCTTTCTTT

clone_size: .
d_call: TRBD1
v_call: TRBV24-1
j_call: TRBJ2-5
cdr3_aa: CATSDPTGAGETQYF
cdr3_nt: TGTGCCACCAGTGATCCGACAGGGGCTGGAGAGACCCAGTACTTC

clone_size: .
d_call: TRBD2
v_call: TRBV5-1
j_call: TRBJ2-2
cdr3_aa: CVSSLGLAGRTGELFF
cdr3_nt: TGCGTCAGCAGCTTAGGGCTAGCGGGGCGAACCGGGGAGCTGTTTTTT

clone_size: .
d_call: TRBD1
v_call: TRBV7-9
j_call: TRBJ2-7
cdr3_aa: CASSSDRGLSYEQYF
cdr3_nt: TGTGCCAGCAGCTCAGACAGGGGCCTTTCCTACGAGCAGTACTTC

clone_size: .
d_call: .
v_call: TRBV6-6
j_call: TRBJ1-3
cdr3_aa: CAISSGGNTIYF
cdr3_nt: TGTGCCATCAGCAGCGGTGGAAACACCATATATTTT

clone_size: .
d_call: TRBD1
v_call: TRBV28
j_call: TRBJ2-7
cdr3_aa: CASSFWTGRREQYF
cdr3_nt: TGTGCCAGCAGTTTCTGGACAGGGAGACGCGAGCAGTACTTC

clone_size: .
d_call: .
v_call: TRBV4-1
j_call: TRBJ2-7
cdr3_aa: CASSQDLGRGHPYEQYF
cdr3_nt: TGCGCCAGCAGCCAAGATCTCGGTCGAGGACATCCCTACGAGCAGTACTTC

clone_size: .
d_call: TRBD1
v_call: TRBV19
j_call: TRBJ1-5
cdr3_aa: CASSISSGAGGSNQPQHF
cdr3_nt: TGTGCCAGTAGTATTTCAAGTGGGGCAGGGGGTAGCAATCAGCCCCAGCATTTT

clone_size: .
d_call: TRBD1
v_call: TRBV9
j_call: TRBJ1-6
cdr3_aa: CASSSGQGVGSPLHF
cdr3_nt: TGTGCCAGCAGCTCCGGACAGGGGGTCGGGTCACCCCTCCACTTT

clone_size: once
d_call: .
v_call: TRBV5-4
j_call: TRBJ2-7
cdr3_aa: CASSLGSGSYEQYF
cdr3_nt: TGTGCCAGCAGCTTGGGGTCAGGCTCCTACGAGCAGTACTTC

clone_size: .
d_call: TRBD1
v_call: TRBV9
j_call: TRBJ1-4
cdr3_aa: CASSSADRGNEKLFF
cdr3_nt: TGTGCCAGCAGCTCGGCCGACAGGGGAAATGAAAAACTGTTTTTT

clone_size: .
d_call: .
v_call: TRBV7-9
j_call: TRBJ2-4
cdr3_aa: CASSLGQQLAKNIQYF
cdr3_nt: TGTGCCAGCAGCCTTGGACAGCAGTTAGCCAAAAACATTCAGTACTTT

clone_size: .
d_call: .
v_call: TRBV28
j_call: TRBJ1-2
cdr3_aa: CASSLVTGVIAYGYTF
cdr3_nt: TGTGCCAGCAGTTTAGTGACAGGAGTAATTGCCTATGGCTACACCTTC

clone_size: .
d_call: TRBD1
v_call: TRBV9
j_call: TRBJ1-5
cdr3_aa: CASSRDSNQPQHF
cdr3_nt: TGTGCCAGCAGCCGGGACAGTAATCAGCCCCAGCATTTT

clone_size: once
d_call: .
v_call: TRBV6-5
j_call: TRBJ1-5
cdr3_aa: CASSSSSNQPQHF
cdr3_nt: TGTGCCAGCAGTTCCAGTAGCAATCAGCCCCAGCATTTT

clone_size: once
d_call: TRBD1
v_call: TRBV7-2
j_call: TRBJ2-1
cdr3_aa: CASSLQRTGRNEQFF
cdr3_nt: TGTGCCAGCAGCTTACAAAGGACAGGGAGGAATGAGCAGTTCTTC

clone_size: few
d_call: TRBD2
v_call: TRBV4-1
j_call: TRBJ2-1
cdr3_aa: CASSQDRGDEQFF
cdr3_nt: TGCGCCAGCAGCCAAGACCGGGGGGATGAGCAGTTCTTC

clone_size: .
d_call: TRBD1
v_call: TRBV27
j_call: TRBJ1-6
cdr3_aa: CASSQDRVSPLHF
cdr3_nt: TGTGCCAGCAGTCAGGACAGGGTTTCACCCCTCCACTTT

clone_size: .
d_call: .
v_call: TRBV2
j_call: TRBJ1-1
cdr3_aa: CASSDRSEAFF
cdr3_nt: TGTGCCAGCAGTGATCGTAGTGAAGCTTTCTTT

clone_size: .
d_call: TRBD1
v_call: TRBV5-1
j_call: TRBJ1-2
cdr3_aa: CASSSGQPWDYGYTF
cdr3_nt: TGCGCCAGCAGCTCGGGACAGCCTTGGGACTATGGCTACACCTTC

clone_size: .
d_call: .
v_call: TRBV11-2
j_call: TRBJ2-3
cdr3_aa: CASTWGGRTDTQYF
cdr3_nt: TGTGCCAGCACTTGGGGGGGCCGGACAGATACGCAGTATTTT

clone_size: .
d_call: .
v_call: TRBV2
j_call: TRBJ2-1
cdr3_aa: CASSEGPVSYNEQFF
cdr3_nt: TGTGCCAGCAGTGAAGGGCCCGTCTCCTACAATGAGCAGTTCTTC

clone_size: .
d_call: TRBD1
v_call: TRBV4-2
j_call: TRBJ2-2
cdr3_aa: CASYPAGGTPGELFF
cdr3_nt: TGTGCCAGCTACCCGGCAGGGGGAACACCCGGGGAGCTGTTTTTT

clone_size: .
d_call: TRBD1
v_call: TRBV4-1
j_call: TRBJ1-1
cdr3_aa: CASSPRDRGSTEAFF
cdr3_nt: TGCGCCAGCAGCCCCAGGGACAGGGGGTCGACTGAAGCTTTCTTT

clone_size: .
d_call: .
v_call: TRBV12-5
j_call: TRBJ2-5
cdr3_aa: CASGLAQGTAAQYF
cdr3_nt: TGTGCTAGTGGTTTGGCGCAGGGGACCGCGGCCCAGTACTTC

clone_size: .
d_call: TRBD1
v_call: TRBV5-1
j_call: TRBJ1-1
cdr3_aa: CASRPRQGWSEAFF
cdr3_nt: TGCGCCAGCAGACCGCGACAGGGCTGGAGTGAAGCTTTCTTT

clone_size: .
d_call: TRBD1
v_call: TRBV6-5
j_call: TRBJ2-7
cdr3_aa: CASRRTGAYEQYF
cdr3_nt: TGTGCCAGCAGACGAACAGGGGCCTACGAGCAGTACTTC

clone_size: .
d_call: TRBD1
v_call: TRBV10-3
j_call: TRBJ2-7
cdr3_aa: CAISERDRTYEQYF
cdr3_nt: TGTGCCATCAGTGAGCGGGACAGGACCTACGAGCAGTACTTC

clone_size: .
d_call: TRBD1
v_call: TRBV3-1/TRBV3-2
j_call: TRBJ2-3
cdr3_aa: CASSRGQGPDTQYF
cdr3_nt: TGTGCCAGCAGCCGCGGACAGGGACCAGATACGCAGTATTTT

clone_size: .
d_call: TRBD1
v_call: TRBV28
j_call: TRBJ1-2
cdr3_aa: CASSLDRDRSGYTF
cdr3_nt: TGTGCCAGCAGTTTAGACCGGGACAGGAGTGGCTACACCTTC

clone_size: .
d_call: TRBD2
v_call: TRBV7-3
j_call: TRBJ2-1
cdr3_aa: CASSLGTSGGYEQFF
cdr3_nt: TGTGCCAGCAGCTTGGGCACTAGCGGGGGTTATGAGCAGTTCTTC

clone_size: .
d_call: TRBD1
v_call: TRBV19
j_call: TRBJ1-1
cdr3_aa: CASSDRGVGNTEAFF
cdr3_nt: TGTGCCAGTAGTGACAGGGGGGTTGGGAACACTGAAGCTTTCTTT

clone_size: .
d_call: .
v_call: TRBV2
j_call: TRBJ1-2
cdr3_aa: CASSDQNYGYTF
cdr3_nt: TGTGCCAGCAGTGACCAAAACTATGGCTACACCTTC

clone_size: .
d_call: TRBD1
v_call: TRBV27
j_call: TRBJ1-1
cdr3_aa: CASSSWTGRTEAFF
cdr3_nt: TGTGCCAGCAGTTCTTGGACAGGGAGGACTGAAGCTTTCTTT

clone_size: .
d_call: .
v_call: TRBV2
j_call: TRBJ2-1
cdr3_aa: CASSEEQGSYNEQFF
cdr3_nt: TGTGCCAGCAGTGAAGAACAGGGCTCCTACAATGAGCAGTTCTTC

clone_size: .
d_call: TRBD1
v_call: TRBV5-5
j_call: TRBJ2-3
cdr3_aa: CASSAGQGSTDTQYF
cdr3_nt: TGTGCCAGCAGCGCGGGACAGGGAAGCACAGATACGCAGTATTTT

clone_size: .
d_call: TRBD2
v_call: TRBV29-1
j_call: TRBJ2-1
cdr3_aa: CSVGGYSYNEQFF
cdr3_nt: TGCAGCGTGGGAGGGTATTCCTACAATGAGCAGTTCTTC

clone_size: few
d_call: .
v_call: TRBV5-1
j_call: TRBJ1-4
cdr3_aa: CASSLGGTVEKLFF
cdr3_nt: TGCGCCAGCAGCTTGGGCGGGACGGTTGAGAAACTGTTTTTT

clone_size: .
d_call: TRBD1
v_call: TRBV18
j_call: TRBJ1-1
cdr3_aa: CASSPETGGKTEAFF
cdr3_nt: TGTGCCAGCTCACCAGAGACAGGGGGCAAGACTGAAGCTTTCTTT

clone_size: .
d_call: .
v_call: TRBV19
j_call: TRBJ1-4
cdr3_aa: CASSPTADNEKLFF
cdr3_nt: TGTGCCAGTAGCCCGACAGCCGATAATGAAAAACTGTTTTTT